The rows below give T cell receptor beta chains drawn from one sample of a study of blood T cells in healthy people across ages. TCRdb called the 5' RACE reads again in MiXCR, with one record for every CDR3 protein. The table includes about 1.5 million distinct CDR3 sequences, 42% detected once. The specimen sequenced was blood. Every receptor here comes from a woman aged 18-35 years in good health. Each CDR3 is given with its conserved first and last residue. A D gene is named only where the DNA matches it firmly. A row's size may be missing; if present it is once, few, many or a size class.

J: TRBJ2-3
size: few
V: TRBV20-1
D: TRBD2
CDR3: CSARVAGSPTDTQYF
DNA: TGCAGTGCTAGGGTAGCGGGGTCCCCCACAGATACGCAGTATTTT

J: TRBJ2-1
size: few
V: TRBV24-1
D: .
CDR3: CATSDHSGVFYNEQFF
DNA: TGTGCCACCAGTGACCATAGCGGAGTCTTCTACAATGAGCAGTTCTTC

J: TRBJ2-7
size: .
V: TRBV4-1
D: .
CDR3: CASSQAKGYEQYF
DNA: TGCGCCAGCAGCCAAGCCAAGGGGTACGAGCAGTACTTC

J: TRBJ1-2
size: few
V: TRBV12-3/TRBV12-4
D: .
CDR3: CASSLLGIRYGYTF
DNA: TGTGCCAGCAGTTTACTGGGGATTAGGTATGGCTACACCTTC

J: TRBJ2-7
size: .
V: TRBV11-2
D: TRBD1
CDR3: CASSRDRIANEQYF
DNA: TGTGCCAGCAGCAGGGACAGAATTGCTAACGAGCAGTACTTC

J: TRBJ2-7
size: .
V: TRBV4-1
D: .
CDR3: CASSQSVSTFYEQYF
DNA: TGCGCCAGCAGCCAATCTGTCTCCACCTTCTACGAGCAGTACTTC

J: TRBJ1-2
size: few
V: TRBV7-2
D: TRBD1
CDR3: CASSLGQGRVGYTF
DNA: TGTGCCAGCAGCTTAGGACAGGGGCGAGTTGGCTACACCTTC

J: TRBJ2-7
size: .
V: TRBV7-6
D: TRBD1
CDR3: CASSLGDRVNSYEQYF
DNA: TGTGCCAGCAGCTTAGGAGACAGGGTAAACTCCTACGAGCAGTACTTC

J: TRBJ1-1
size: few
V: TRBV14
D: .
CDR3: CASSQNSNTEAFF
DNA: TGTGCCAGCAGCCAGAACAGCAACACTGAAGCTTTCTTT

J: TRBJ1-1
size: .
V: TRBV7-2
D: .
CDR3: CASSVPRAGAEAFF
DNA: TGTGCCAGCAGCGTTCCCAGGGCGGGAGCTGAAGCTTTCTTT

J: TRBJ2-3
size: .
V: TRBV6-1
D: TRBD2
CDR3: CAPGGATDTQYF
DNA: TGTGCCCCCGGGGGGGCCACAGATACGCAGTATTTT

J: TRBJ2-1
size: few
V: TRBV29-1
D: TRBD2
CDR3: CSVEGGVVYNEQFF
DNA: TGCAGCGTTGAGGGGGGGGTCGTTTACAATGAGCAGTTCTTC

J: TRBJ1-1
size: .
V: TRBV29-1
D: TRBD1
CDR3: CSVEDGWGRGMDTEAFF
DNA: TGCAGCGTTGAAGATGGCTGGGGCAGGGGGATGGACACTGAAGCTTTCTTT